These 10 T cell receptor beta chains were all obtained from the same sample, sequenced in a study of blood T cell repertoires in COVID-19. Assay: immunoSEQ multiplex PCR; the TCRdb copy retains only in-frame clones and omits some. In the table there are approximately 68,000 clones, 85% of which are singletons. The sequencing input was peripheral blood. The source is a woman of 80 years or more with active or convalescent COVID-19.

The chain's CDR3 is CASSLTQINEKLFF. CDR3 nucleotides: TGTGCCAGCAGCTTAACACAGATTAATGAAAAACTGTTTTTT. The chain has TRBV7-8 and TRBJ1-4; D unresolved. Germline V CDR1 and CDR2: SGHVS, FQNEAQ. This CDR3 region has 14 residues. V shed 2 bases and J shed 4 bases, with 8 bases lying between them.

The chain carries TRBV27 and TRBJ2-2; D is possibly TRBD1 (5 bases). CDR1 MNHEY and CDR2 SMNVEV come from the germline V gene (reference sequence). V lost 6 bases, J lost 6 bases, and 17 bases lay in between. The CDR3 contains 15 residues. CDR3 bases: TGTGCCAGCAGCTCTCATACAGGATATCCCGGGGAGCTGTTTTTT. This translates into CASSSHTGYPGELFF.

This clone appeared a few times. One end of the junction is discordant with germline, which a read error may explain. This chain connects TRBV18 to TRBJ1-2; perhaps TRBD1 as D (5 bases). This CDR3 has 13 residues. CDR1 is KGHSH, CDR2 LQKENI, per germline. CDR3 loop: CASSQGLEYDYTF. As DNA, the CDR3 is TGTGCCAGCTCACAGGGACTTGAATATGACTACACCTTC.

The chain uses TRBV3-1 (or the pseudogene TRBV3-2) and TRBJ2-7; 7 bases align to TRBD1. Germline V CDR1 and CDR2: LGHDT, YNNKEL (reference sequence). The V and J ends lost 0 bases and 7 bases, in that order; junction bases with no gene match: 15. The CDR3 length is 17 residues. The DNA for the CDR3 is TGTGCCAGCAGCCAAGACTGGGACAGTCCTAAACAGAGTGAGCAGTACTTC. Its protein is CASSQDWDSPKQSEQYF.

The chain has TRBV18 and TRBJ2-1; TRBD2 matches 7 bases. V lost 0 bases, J lost 1 base, and 0 bases stayed unmatched. Per the germline V gene, CDR1 is KGHSH and CDR2 is LQKENI. The CDR3 is 15 amino acids. Here the CDR3 reads CASSPPGGSYNEQFF. CDR3 bases: TGTGCCAGCTCACCACCCGGGGGGTCCTACAATGAGCAGTTCTTC.

CDR3 DNA sequence: TGTGCCAGCCTCAGGTGTGGTGGCTACACCTTC. It translates to CASLRCGGYTF. The rearrangement uses TRBV7-6 and TRBJ1-2, with D unresolved. Germline values: CDR1 SGHVS, CDR2 FNYEAQ. V lost 8 bases and J 7 bases, leaving 11 bases between the germline ends. The CDR3 runs to 11 residues.

The chain recombines TRBV7-7 with TRBJ2-2; D is perhaps TRBD1 (6 bases). CDR3 length: 15 amino acids. The germline CDR1 and CDR2 sequences are SSHAT and FNYEAQ (reference sequence). Trimming took 3 bases from V and 0 from J, leaving 8 bases between them. CDR3 sequence: CASSLDSANTGELFF. The CDR3 bases are TGTGCCAGCAGCTTGGACAGTGCGAACACCGGGGAGCTGTTTTTT.

The rearrangement uses TRBV9 and TRBJ1-4; D is possibly TRBD1 (5 bases). Per germline, CDR1 SGDLS and CDR2 YYNGEE. The V gene lost 0 bases and the J gene lost 8 bases, with 11 bases spanning the gap. The CDR3 has 14 residues. CDR3 sequence reads: CASSVDIRGEKLFF. CDR3 DNA: TGTGCCAGCAGCGTAGACATACGGGGGGAAAAACTGTTTTTT.

The V and J genes are TRBV5-1 and TRBJ1-4; possible D gene TRBD1, 6 bases. Germline V lookup: CDR1 SGHRS, CDR2 YFSETQ. Trimming removed 4 bases at V and 4 bases at J, with 11 bases between. The CDR3 extends over 14 amino acids. The CDR3 nucleotides read TGCGCCAGCAGCAACGGACAGATTAATGAAAAACTGTTTTTT. It translates to CASSNGQINEKLFF.

This clone was observed a single time. The genes are TRBV2 and TRBJ1-4, with TRBD1 identical over 8 bases. Germline-derived CDR1 and CDR2 are SNHLY and FYNNEI. The CDR3 consists of 16 residues. The ends lost 3 bases at V and 2 bases at J; junction bases unmatched: 5. The CDR3 sequence is CASSEDRVRTNEKLFF. The CDR3 DNA reads as TGTGCCAGCAGTGAGGACAGGGTTAGGACTAATGAAAAACTGTTTTTT.